This entry lists 23 T cell receptor beta chains sequenced from one sample in a study of vaccination effects on CD4 cells after COVID-19. Subsequent to a culture period of nine to ten days, CD4+ T cells were isolated. Everyone in the study got two shots of either the BNT162b2 or mRNA-1273 vaccine. Measured with immunoSEQ multiplex PCR; TCRdb has only the in-frame clones, and not every one. This sample has about 73,000 clones, with nearly 75% found just once. The antigens of these receptors remain unknown. The starting material was CD4+ T cells from PBMCs cultured without peptide, obtained after COVID-19 vaccination. These receptor sequences come from a human donor who received a COVID-19 vaccine.

This chain uses TRBV5-1 with TRBJ1-3; D ambiguous. Germline V gives CDR1 SGHRS, CDR2 YFSETQ. CDR3 size: 15 residues. Trimming left V 1 base short and J 0 bases short, with 8 bases between. CDR3 in amino acids: CASSLQVGSGNTIYF. The CDR3 nucleotides are TGCGCCAGCAGCTTGCAGGTCGGCTCTGGAAACACCATATATTTT.

The rearrangement joins TRBV7-2 to TRBJ2-1, with D perhaps matching TRBD2 (6 bases). V gave up 0 bases and J gave up 8 bases, with 14 bases separating them. This CDR3 has 15 residues. CDR1 is SGHTA and CDR2 is FQGNSA in the germline V gene. CDR3 region: CASSLAAGKNHEQFF. The CDR3, as DNA: TGTGCCAGCAGCTTAGCGGCGGGGAAGAATCATGAGCAGTTCTTC.

This clone has only one observation. This CDR3 reads CASSDQANTDTQYF. As DNA, the CDR3 is TGTGCCAGCAGTGACCAAGCGAACACAGATACGCAGTATTTT. The gene calls are TRBV6-1 and TRBJ2-3; no definite D call. The CDR3 spans 14 residues. Germline lookup yields CDR1 MNHNS and CDR2 SASEGT. V gave up 3 bases and J gave up 2 bases, with 9 bases separating them.

A single count supports this clone. The chain employs TRBV5-1 and TRBJ2-1; 8 positions agree with TRBD1. Trimming cost V 4 bases and J 6 bases; bases outside gene matches: 6. The CDR3 extends over 14 amino acids. CDR1 and CDR2 from the germline V gene are SGHRS and YFSETQ. The CDR3 reads CASSKPDRANEQFF. The CDR3 nucleotides are TGCGCCAGCAGCAAGCCGGACAGGGCCAATGAGCAGTTCTTC.

This chain joins TRBV7-3 and TRBJ1-2; TRBD1 matches at 7 bases. There are 17 residues in the CDR3. Germline V CDR1 and CDR2: SGHTA, FQGTGA. The V gene end was trimmed by 0 bases and the J gene end by 7 bases; junction bases not matched to a gene: 14. The CDR3: CASSLTSGTVGIGGYTF. In DNA, the CDR3 is TGTGCCAGCAGCTTAACGTCTGGGACAGTAGGTATTGGTGGCTACACCTTC.

The rearrangement joins TRBV24-1 to TRBJ2-7; 8 nucleotides align to TRBD1. Germline assignment: CDR1 KGHDR and CDR2 SFDVKD. The CDR3 spans 13 residues. Trimming took 5 bases from V and 4 from J; bases not matched to a gene: 3. The CDR3 is CATSGQGAYEQYV. CDR3 nucleotides: TGTGCCACCAGTGGGCAGGGGGCATACGAGCAGTACGTC.

This clone has a handful of counts. The chain joins TRBV6-7 to TRBJ2-7; TRBD1 matches at 11 bases. TRBV6-7 qualifies as an ORF whose function is uncertain. The CDR3 totals 14 residues. V dropped 11 bases and J dropped 0; count of bases not matched to a gene: 6. The chain's CDR3 is CALRGTGGSYEQYV. The CDR3 DNA is TGTGCCCTCCGGGGGACAGGGGGCTCCTACGAGCAGTACGTC.

The rearrangement uses TRBV9 and TRBJ2-2, with 7 bases aligning to TRBD1. Trimming at V came to 2 bases and at J to 0 bases, leaving 1 base not matched to a gene. Looked up from germline, CDR1 is SGDLS and CDR2 is YYNGEE. This CDR3 region has 15 residues. The CDR3 DNA reads as TGTGCCAGCAGCGTCAGGGGGTCGAACACCGGGGAGCTGTTTTTT. Translation: CASSVRGSNTGELFF.

The V and J genes are TRBV28 and TRBJ1-2; 9 nucleotides match TRBD1. The CDR3 length is 16 residues. The germline gives CDR1 MDHEN, CDR2 SYDVKM. Germline trimming cut 7 bases from V and 8 bases from J; bases unmatched to any gene: 17. The CDR3 reads CASNLSGGTGTPGYTF. As DNA, the CDR3 is TGTGCCAGCAACCTATCTGGGGGGACAGGGACCCCCGGCTACACCTTC.

V is TRBV19 and J is TRBJ2-2; 13 bases are shared with TRBD2. The V gene's germline CDR1 is LNHDA and CDR2 SQIVND (reference sequence). This CDR3 has 16 residues. Losses at the gene ends were 7 bases for V and 7 bases for J; bases not matched to a gene: 9. The CDR3 protein is CASTRFGTSGVGELFF. CDR3 DNA sequence: TGTGCCAGTACCCGATTCGGGACTAGCGGGGTCGGGGAGCTGTTTTTT.

The chain uses TRBV30 and TRBJ1-4; perhaps TRBD1 as D (6 bases). This CDR3 is 14 amino acids long. Trimming left V 0 bases short and J 3 bases short, with 8 bases between. The germline CDR1 and CDR2 sequences are GTSNPN and SVGIG (reference sequence). CDR3 DNA: TGTGCCTGGAGTGTAAAGGGGGCTAATGAAAAACTGTTTTTT. It specifies CAWSVKGANEKLFF.

The V and J genes are TRBV30 and TRBJ2-1; 9 nucleotides match TRBD2. CDR3 length equals 13 residues. Per germline, CDR1 GTSNPN and CDR2 SVGIG (reference sequence). The CDR3 sequence: CSGGSTSWNEQFF. CDR3 DNA sequence: TGTAGCGGGGGGTCTACCTCGTGGAATGAGCAGTTCTTC.

The V call is TRBV10-3, the J call TRBJ2-2, with TRBD1 as a possible D gene (5 bases). Trimming shortened V by 3 bases and J by 5 bases, and 7 bases separated the two germline ends. This CDR3 comprises 13 residues. Germline V CDR1 and CDR2: ENHRY, SYGVKD. The CDR3 here is CAISETGTGELFF. The CDR3 bases are TGTGCCATCAGTGAAACAGGAACCGGGGAGCTGTTTTTT.

This clone has a handful of counts. The chain recombines TRBV5-1 with TRBJ1-1; D is possibly TRBD1 (6 bases). Germline lookup yields CDR1 SGHRS and CDR2 YFSETQ. The CDR3 is made up of 14 amino acids. The ends were cut back, 0 bases at V and 1 base at J, with 7 bases in the middle. This chain's CDR3 is CASSLDRANTEAFF. The CDR3 DNA reads TGCGCCAGCAGCTTGGACAGGGCGAACACTGAAGCTTTCTTT.

The chain links TRBV15 to TRBJ1-2; 7 nucleotides line up with TRBD1. In germline, CDR1 is LNHNV, CDR2 YYDKDF (reference sequence). The V and J ends lost 0 bases and 6 bases, in that order; junction bases with no gene match: 7. The CDR3 runs 15 residues. The CDR3 nucleotides read TGTGCCACCAGCAGAGATGTAAGGGGGCTAGATGGCTACACCTTC. This gives the protein CATSRDVRGLDGYTF.

The rearrangement links TRBV6-1 to TRBJ1-2, with D unclear. V was cut by 2 bases and J by 8 bases, with 9 bases left in between. Germline V gene lookup returns CDR1 MNHNS and CDR2 SASEGT. The CDR3 has 12 amino acids. CDR3 sequence: CASSEKTTGYTF. The CDR3 nucleotides are TGTGCCAGCAGTGAAAAGACGACAGGCTACACCTTC.

The chain joins TRBV5-1 to TRBJ2-5; 10 bases agree with TRBD1. The CDR3 totals 16 residues. The trim removed 1 base at V and 0 bases at J, leaving 3 bases unmatched. Germline CDR1 reads SGHRS; CDR2 reads YFSETQ. CDR3 region: CASSLPTGGDQETQYF. The CDR3, as DNA: TGCGCCAGCAGCTTGCCGACAGGGGGCGACCAAGAGACCCAGTACTTC.

Only one count was recorded for this clone. The chain links TRBV29-1 to TRBJ1-2, with 7 bases lining up with TRBD1. The CDR3 spans 15 residues. CDR1 and CDR2 from the germline V gene are SQVTM and ANQGSEA. V was clipped by 6 bases and J by 7 bases; unmatched bases: 17. The CDR3 region is CSVGEFSTGRLGYTF. The CDR3 DNA reads as TGCAGCGTAGGGGAATTTTCGACAGGGCGGCTTGGCTACACCTTC.

The chain recombines TRBV6-1 with TRBJ1-5; D is ambiguous. Trimming cost V 7 bases and J 1 base, with 11 bases left between them. Germline-derived CDR1 and CDR2 are MNHNS and SASEGT. The CDR3 sequence is 14 residues long. The CDR3 region has the DNA TGTGCCAGCACCTCTGGGAGAAGCAATCAGCCCCAGCATTTT. Translating it yields CASTSGRSNQPQHF.

This chain joins TRBV30 and TRBJ2-5, with D perhaps being TRBD1 or TRBD2 (5 bases each). CDR3 size: 13 residues. Trimming removed 3 bases from V and 2 bases from J, with 10 bases in between. Germline V gives CDR1 GTSNPN, CDR2 SVGIG (reference sequence). The CDR3 DNA reads TGTGCCTGGAGATTGTGGGGGCAAGAGACCCAGTACTTC. It specifies CAWRLWGQETQYF.

Only one count was recorded for this clone. The chain combines TRBV6-1 with TRBJ1-6, with a possible D match to TRBD1 (6 bases). Germline CDR1 MNHNS, CDR2 SASEGT. The germline V and J ends were trimmed by 4 bases and 7 bases, with 20 bases remaining between them. The CDR3 runs to 17 residues. The CDR3 nucleotides are TGTGCCAGCAGTGGAGGGGGGACACAGGGTTCGAATTCACCCCTCCACTTT. As protein: CASSGGGTQGSNSPLHF.

This clone was detected only once. V gene TRBV5-1 combines with J gene TRBJ1-6; no reliable D call. This CDR3 is built from 15 residues. Germline CDR1 and CDR2: SGHRS and YFSETQ. V was shortened by 0 bases and J by 9 bases, with 13 bases between the two germline ends. The CDR3 spells CASSLGSGNGSPLHF. The CDR3 DNA sequence: TGCGCCAGCAGCTTGGGTTCGGGAAATGGTTCACCCCTCCACTTT.

The chain has TRBV4-1 and TRBJ2-2; TRBD2 matches 8 bases. Per the germline V gene, CDR1 is MGHRA and CDR2 is YSYEKL. The junction had 7 bases not matched to a gene; V was cut back by 3 bases and J by 4 bases. The CDR3 sequence is 16 residues long. The CDR3 is CASSQLRGGTTGELFF. In nucleotides, the CDR3 is TGCGCCAGCAGCCAGCTCCGGGGGGGGACCACCGGGGAGCTGTTTTTT.